The T cell receptor beta chain under discussion was sequenced for a study of blood T cell repertoires in COVID-19. At the level of the study: Sources were T cells, B-cell-depleted T cells, or PBMCs; the material itself was cDNA or gDNA.

V was pared by 7 bases and J by 5 bases, with 11 bases between. The CDR3 loop spans 12 amino acids. Profiling relied on immunoSEQ multiplex PCR, and the TCRdb table lists in-frame clones only, not all of them. The sample carries approximately 200,000 clones, roughly 80% recorded once. Recruits, aged roughly 18 to 100 years, lived in 24 US areas. The specimen was PBMCs or T cells enriched from blood (not recorded which). The rearrangement joins TRBV12-3 or TRBV12-4 to TRBJ1-1, with D unresolved. The origin of this receptor is a woman aged 40 to 50 with acute COVID-19. This chain's CDR3 is CASTRRRTEAFF. In DNA, the CDR3 is TGTGCCAGCACTAGGAGGAGGACTGAAGCTTTCTTT.